The sequence of this TCR beta chain was determined in a study of post-analysis software for immune sequencing data. Study observations and caveats: Comparison of patients with controls showed five or six TRBV segments more frequent in patients, TRBV5-6, TRBV5-1 and TRBV20-1 among them.

Trimming stripped 0 bases from V and 0 bases from J, with 12 bases between. The CDR3 is 17 residues long. The V gene's germline CDR1 is MNHEY and CDR2 SMNVEV (reference sequence). About this clonotype: Its matching antigen is unknown.

Every TCR beta cDNA library bore unique molecular identifiers. T cells numbering roughly 1 to 10 million gave rise to roughly 0.5 million cDNA molecules. TCRdb re-analysed the PCR reads in MiXCR, keeping a single row per CDR3 protein. The data hold around 770,000 distinct CDR3 sequences, with around 42% observed a single time. This chain connects TRBV27 to TRBJ2-1; TRBD2 is a possible D gene (6 bases). The sample was blood. The origin of this receptor is a girl under 18 with multiple sclerosis. In DNA, the CDR3 is TGTGCCAGCAGTTTATCGGGGAGGACAAGCTCCTACAATGAGCAGTTCTTC. Translation: CASSLSGRTSSYNEQFF.